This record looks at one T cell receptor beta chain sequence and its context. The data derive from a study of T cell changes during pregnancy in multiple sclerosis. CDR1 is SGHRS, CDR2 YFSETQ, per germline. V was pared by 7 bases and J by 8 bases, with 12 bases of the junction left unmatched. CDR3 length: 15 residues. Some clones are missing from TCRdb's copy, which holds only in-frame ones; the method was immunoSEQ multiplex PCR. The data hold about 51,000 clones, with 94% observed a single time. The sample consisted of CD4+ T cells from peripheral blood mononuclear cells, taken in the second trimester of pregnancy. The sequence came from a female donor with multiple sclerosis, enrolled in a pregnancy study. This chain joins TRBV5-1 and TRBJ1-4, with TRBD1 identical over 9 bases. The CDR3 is CASCATGQGGEKLFF. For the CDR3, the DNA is TGCGCCAGCTGTGCCACGGGACAGGGAGGGGAAAAACTGTTTTTT.